Sequencing of this TCR beta chain was carried out in a study of read filtering for tumor transcriptome and immune sequencing. The library was built from roughly 400 ng RNA with molecular barcoded adaptors for alpha/delta and beta/gamma chains. TCRdb called the reads again in MiXCR, with one record for every CDR3 protein. Among more than 45,000 distinct CDR3 sequences listed, more than 9% were seen once. This clonotype is labeled medium-sized. The CDR3 spans 16 residues. Per the germline V gene, CDR1 is DFQATT and CDR2 is SNEGSKA (reference sequence). J was trimmed by 4 bases and V by 6 bases; bases with no gene match: 11.

Sequencing used a population of CD138-negative cells sorted from bone marrow. The sequence came from a donor aged 40 or older with multiple myeloma. The chain joins TRBV20-1 to TRBJ2-1; 11 bases map to TRBD1. The CDR3 nucleotides are TGCAGTGCCCTTGACCCCGGGACAGGGGGTTACAATGAGCAGTTCTTC. Translating gives CSALDPGTGGYNEQFF.